This TCR beta chain was sequenced in a study of CD8 T cells in ankylosing spondylitis. MiXCR, run by TCRdb on the 5' RACE reads, gives a single entry per CDR3 protein. The table records over 25,000 distinct CDR3 sequences, approximately 14% of them present only once. The germline V gene encodes CDR1 SGHTA and CDR2 FQGTGA. The length of the CDR3 is 14 residues. Comment on this clonotype: The junction differs from germline at one of its ends, possibly a read error.

Sequencing used blood. This receptor was identified in a male donor with ankylosing spondylitis or in good health (not recorded which). The chain combines TRBV7-3 with TRBJ1-2; TRBD1 matches at 8 bases. The DNA of the CDR3 is TGTGCCAGCAGCCTAACAGGGGGTTCTGATGGCTACACCTTC. This encodes CASSLTGGSDGYTF.